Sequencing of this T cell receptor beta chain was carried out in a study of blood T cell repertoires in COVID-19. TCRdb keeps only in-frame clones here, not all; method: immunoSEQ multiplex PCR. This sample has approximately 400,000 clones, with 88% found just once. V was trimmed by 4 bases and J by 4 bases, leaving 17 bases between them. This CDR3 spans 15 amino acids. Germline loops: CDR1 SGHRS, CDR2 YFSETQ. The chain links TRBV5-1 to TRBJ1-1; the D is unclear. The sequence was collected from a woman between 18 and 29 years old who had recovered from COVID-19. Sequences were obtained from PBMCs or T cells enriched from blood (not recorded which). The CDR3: CASSGVGGVATEAFF. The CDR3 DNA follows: TGCGCCAGCAGCGGGGTTGGAGGTGTGGCCACTGAAGCTTTCTTT. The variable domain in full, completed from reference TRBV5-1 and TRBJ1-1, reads KAGVTQTPRYLIKTRGQQVTLSCSPISGHRSVSWYQQTPGQGLQFLFEYFSETQRNKGNFPGRFSGRQFSNSRSEMNVSTLELGDSALYLCASSGVGGVATEAFFGQGTRLTVV.